The rows below give T cell receptor beta chains drawn from one sample of a study of blood T cell repertoires in COVID-19. TCRdb's copy holds only in-frame clones and misses some; the assay was immunoSEQ multiplex PCR. The repertoire holds 310,000 or so clones, with 86% as singletons. Material for sequencing was peripheral blood. The receptor source for this set is a woman aged 50 to 60 with acute or convalescent COVID-19. CDR3s include the opening cysteine and the closing phenylalanine or tryptophan.

V gene: TRBV27; J gene: TRBJ2-3; CDR3 protein: CASSLRGADTQYF
V gene: TRBV9; J gene: TRBJ1-2; CDR3 protein: CASSRRAGGDYGYTF
V gene: TRBV7-3; J gene: TRBJ1-6; CDR3 protein: CASSLFGRGNSPLHF
V gene: TRBV9; J gene: TRBJ2-5; CDR3 protein: CASSVSQTSMRGRETQYF
V gene: TRBV28; J gene: TRBJ2-5; CDR3 protein: CASSLGLVRGETQYF
V gene: TRBV7-9; J gene: TRBJ1-1; CDR3 protein: CASSLAQGAREAFF
V gene: TRBV7-9; J gene: TRBJ2-3; CDR3 protein: CASRSLMGQGAADTQYF
V gene: TRBV5-6; J gene: TRBJ2-7; CDR3 protein: CASSLGDRGSYEQYF
V gene: TRBV5-4; J gene: TRBJ2-5; CDR3 protein: CASSRYDRQGETQYF
V gene: TRBV7-9; J gene: TRBJ1-1; CDR3 protein: CASSSWTGEHTEAFF
V gene: TRBV7-9; J gene: TRBJ1-2; CDR3 protein: CASVEARAAGYTF
V gene: TRBV19; J gene: TRBJ1-4; CDR3 protein: CASSISGATNEKLFF
V gene: TRBV29-1; J gene: TRBJ2-3; CDR3 protein: CSVVSSGSPADTQYF
V gene: TRBV5-1; J gene: TRBJ2-7; CDR3 protein: CASSWGAGTGFYEQYF
V gene: TRBV27; J gene: TRBJ1-1; CDR3 protein: CASSLAGPFSAFF
V gene: TRBV28; J gene: TRBJ1-1; CDR3 protein: CASRRTGGGWTEAFF
V gene: TRBV24-1; J gene: TRBJ2-5; CDR3 protein: CATSSGGHKETQYF